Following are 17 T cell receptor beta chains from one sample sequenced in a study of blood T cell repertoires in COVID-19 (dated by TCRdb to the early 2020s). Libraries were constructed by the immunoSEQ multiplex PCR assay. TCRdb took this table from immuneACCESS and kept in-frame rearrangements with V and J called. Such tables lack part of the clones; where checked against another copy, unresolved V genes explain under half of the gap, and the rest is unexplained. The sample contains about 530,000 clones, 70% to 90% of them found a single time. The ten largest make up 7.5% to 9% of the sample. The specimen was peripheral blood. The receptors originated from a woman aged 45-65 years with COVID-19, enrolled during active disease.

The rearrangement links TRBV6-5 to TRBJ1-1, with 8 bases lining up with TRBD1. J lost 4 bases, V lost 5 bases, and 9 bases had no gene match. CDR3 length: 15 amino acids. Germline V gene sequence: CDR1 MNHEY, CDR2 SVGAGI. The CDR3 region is CASSRRTGLGTEAFF. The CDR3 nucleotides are TGTGCCAGCAGTCGCCGGACAGGGCTTGGCACTGAAGCTTTCTTT.

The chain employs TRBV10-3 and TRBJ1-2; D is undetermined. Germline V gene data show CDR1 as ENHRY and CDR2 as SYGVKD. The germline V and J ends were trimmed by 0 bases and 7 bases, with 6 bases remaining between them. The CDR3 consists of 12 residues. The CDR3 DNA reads TGTGCCATCAGTGAGTCGGAGCGTGGCTACACCTTC. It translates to CAISESERGYTF.

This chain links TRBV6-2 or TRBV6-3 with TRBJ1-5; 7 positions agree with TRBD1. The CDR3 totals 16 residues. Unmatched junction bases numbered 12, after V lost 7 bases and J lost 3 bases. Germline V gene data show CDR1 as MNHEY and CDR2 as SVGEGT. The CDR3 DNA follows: TGTGCCAGCAACCCGAGGGGGCAGGGTGACAATCAGCCCCAGCATTTT. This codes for CASNPRGQGDNQPQHF.

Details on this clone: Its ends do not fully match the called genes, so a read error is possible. The CDR3 loop reads CASSLAGGPSVF. DNA for the CDR3: TGTGCCAGCTCACTAGCGGGGGGGCCGTCAGTCTTC. This chain links TRBV18 with TRBJ2-1; 11 positions match TRBD2. CDR3 length equals 12 residues. CDR1 and CDR2 (germline): KGHSH, LQKENI.

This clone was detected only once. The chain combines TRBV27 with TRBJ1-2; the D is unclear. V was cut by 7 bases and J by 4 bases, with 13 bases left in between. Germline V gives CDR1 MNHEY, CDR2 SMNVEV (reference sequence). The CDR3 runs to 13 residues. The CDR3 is CASTSPGGYGYTF. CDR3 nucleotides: TGTGCCAGCACTTCCCCAGGTGGCTATGGCTACACCTTC.

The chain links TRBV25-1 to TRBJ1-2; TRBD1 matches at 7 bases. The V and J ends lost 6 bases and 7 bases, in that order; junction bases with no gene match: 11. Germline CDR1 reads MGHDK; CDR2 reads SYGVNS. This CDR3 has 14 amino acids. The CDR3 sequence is CASRPTGEVSGYTF. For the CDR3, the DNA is TGTGCCAGCAGACCCACAGGGGAAGTGAGTGGCTACACCTTC.

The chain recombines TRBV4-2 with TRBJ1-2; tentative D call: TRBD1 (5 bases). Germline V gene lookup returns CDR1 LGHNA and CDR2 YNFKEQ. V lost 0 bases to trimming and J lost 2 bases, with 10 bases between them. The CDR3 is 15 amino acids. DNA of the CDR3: TGTGCCAGCAGCCAAGAATGGGGCGGCAACTATGGCTACACCTTC. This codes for CASSQEWGGNYGYTF.

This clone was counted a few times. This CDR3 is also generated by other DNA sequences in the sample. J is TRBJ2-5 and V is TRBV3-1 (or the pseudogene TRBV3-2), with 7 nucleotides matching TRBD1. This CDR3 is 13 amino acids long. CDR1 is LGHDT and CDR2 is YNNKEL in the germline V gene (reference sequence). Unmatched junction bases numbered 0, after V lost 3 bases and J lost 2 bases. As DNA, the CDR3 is TGTGCCAGCAGCCAGGACAGGCAAGAGACCCAGTACTTC. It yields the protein CASSQDRQETQYF.

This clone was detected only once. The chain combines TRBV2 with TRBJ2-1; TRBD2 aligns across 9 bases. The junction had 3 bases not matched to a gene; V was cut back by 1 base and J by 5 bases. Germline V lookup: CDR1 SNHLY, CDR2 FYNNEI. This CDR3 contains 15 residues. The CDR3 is CASSEEASGDNEQFF. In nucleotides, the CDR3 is TGTGCCAGCAGTGAAGAGGCTAGCGGGGACAATGAGCAGTTCTTC.

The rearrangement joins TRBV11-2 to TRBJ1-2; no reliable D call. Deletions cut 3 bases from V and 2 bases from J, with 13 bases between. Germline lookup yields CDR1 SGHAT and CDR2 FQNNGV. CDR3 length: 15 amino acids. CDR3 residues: CASSFNPGANYGYTF. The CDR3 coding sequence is TGTGCCAGCAGCTTTAATCCGGGAGCCAACTATGGCTACACCTTC.

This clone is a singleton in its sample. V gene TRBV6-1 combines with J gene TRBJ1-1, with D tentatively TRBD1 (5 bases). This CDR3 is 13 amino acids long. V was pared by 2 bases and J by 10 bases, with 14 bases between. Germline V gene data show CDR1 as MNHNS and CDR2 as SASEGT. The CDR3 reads CASSESDQGTAFF. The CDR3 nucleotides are TGTGCCAGCAGTGAATCGGACCAGGGCACAGCTTTCTTT.

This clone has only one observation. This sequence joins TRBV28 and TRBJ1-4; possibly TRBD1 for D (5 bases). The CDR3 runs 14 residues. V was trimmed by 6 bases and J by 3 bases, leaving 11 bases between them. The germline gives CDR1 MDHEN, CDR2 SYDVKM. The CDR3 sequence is CASRLGGANEKLFF. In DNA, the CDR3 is TGTGCCAGCAGGTTGGGGGGGGCTAATGAAAAACTGTTTTTT.

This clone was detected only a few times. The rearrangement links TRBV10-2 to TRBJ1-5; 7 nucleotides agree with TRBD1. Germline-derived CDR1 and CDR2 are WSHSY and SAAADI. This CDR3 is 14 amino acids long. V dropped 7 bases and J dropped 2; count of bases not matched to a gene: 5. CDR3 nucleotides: TGCGCCAGCACAGGGGGAATTGGCAATCAGCCCCAGCATTTT. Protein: CASTGGIGNQPQHF.

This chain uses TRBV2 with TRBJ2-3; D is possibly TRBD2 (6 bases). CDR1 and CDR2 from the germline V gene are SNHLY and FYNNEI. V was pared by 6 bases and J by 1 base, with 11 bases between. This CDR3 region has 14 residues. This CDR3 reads CASSGGDGTDTQYF. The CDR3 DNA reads TGTGCCAGCAGCGGGGGAGACGGCACAGATACGCAGTATTTT.

The CDR3 spells CASSDNRGYEQYF. CDR3 nucleotides: TGTGCCAGCAGCGACAACAGGGGTTACGAGCAGTACTTC. The chain is built from TRBV9 and TRBJ2-7; 7 bases are a match to TRBD1. The CDR3 has 13 residues. J gave up 4 bases and V 3 bases, and 4 bases lay outside the gene matches. Germline CDR1 and CDR2: SGDLS and YYNGEE.

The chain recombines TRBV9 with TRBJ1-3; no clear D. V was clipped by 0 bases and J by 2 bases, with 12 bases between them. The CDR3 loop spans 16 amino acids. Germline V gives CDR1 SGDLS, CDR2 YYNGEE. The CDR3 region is CASSVASRGAGNTIYF. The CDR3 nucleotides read TGTGCCAGCAGCGTAGCCTCGAGAGGCGCTGGAAACACCATATATTTT.

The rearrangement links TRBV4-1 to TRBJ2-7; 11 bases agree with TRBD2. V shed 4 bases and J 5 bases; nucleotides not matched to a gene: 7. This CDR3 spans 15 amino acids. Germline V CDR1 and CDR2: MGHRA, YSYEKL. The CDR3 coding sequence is TGCGCCAGCAGCCCTGGGGGACTAGCGGCGCACGAGCAGTACTTC. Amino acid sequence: CASSPGGLAAHEQYF.